This TCR beta chain was sequenced in a study of regulatory T cells in long-lasting Graves disease. The junction had 13 bases not matched to a gene; V was cut back by 2 bases and J by 10 bases. Germline V gene sequence: CDR1 MDHEN, CDR2 SYDVKM. This CDR3 comprises 16 residues. To make TCR beta libraries, researchers used iRepertoire HTBI primers and Arm-PCR of CDR3 regions. MiXCR, applied by TCRdb to the multiplex PCR reads, yields one record per CDR3 protein. The sample lists 650,000 to 850,000 distinct CDR3 sequences, around 30% occurring once. Study results and limitations: Only a small sample size was used, which may have cut accuracy.

In its sample, this clonotype was seen a few times. Its antigen is unidentified. The time point denotes: persistent/refractory GD, antithyroid drugs over 5 years with positive TRAb. The authors made the TCR library using RNA they extracted from PBMCs. This clonotype was sampled from a female donor with Graves disease. The V and J genes are TRBV28 and TRBJ1-4, with TRBD1 identical over 7 bases. This material consisted of peripheral blood mononuclear cells (PBMCs), taken when the disease was refractory, from a patient treated with antithyroid drugs. CDR3 in DNA: TGTGCCAGCAGTTTACCCCTTGGGCAGGGGGGTGGAAAACTGTTTTTT. Translated: CASSLPLGQGGGKLFF.